The entry below describes one TCR beta chain. Its antigen remains unidentified. No per-base quality is available; no much larger clone lies one base away. The library was generated by PCR. The data were produced on an Illumina HiSeq 2500. To reduce PCR and sequencing biases, unique molecular identifiers were incorporated into the TCR beta cDNA libraries. Per 1 to 10 million input T cells, approximately 500,000 cDNA molecules were obtained, such that each molecule approximated one T cell. The patient libraries were prepared and sequenced using the same protocol as the earlier healthy control dataset. Within a given batch, samples were prepared together, multiplexed and sequenced on the same HiSeq lane. The authors processed their data as follows. MIGEC handled the raw barcoded reads, throwing out single-read molecular identifier groups before consensus assembly and CDR3 extraction. Clonotype tables were post-analysed with VDJtools, and diversity was normalized by down-sampling all datasets to the smallest sample size. Repertoire overlap clustering matched CDR3 amino acid but not nucleotide sequences to correct batch-related cross-sample contamination. TCRdb handled the public reads itself, with Q25 trimming in fastp and clone calling in MiXCR, and kept productive beta chains. CDR3 protein duplicates are merged, each entry listing the most common genes and DNA. These V and J calls derive from TCRdb rather than the authors' analysis. The sample table lists hundreds of thousands of distinct CDR3 sequences, roughly half of them with a count of one. About 4.5% of the sample comes from the top ten.

There are 16 amino acids in the CDR3, from cysteine to phenylalanine inclusive. The DNA shown is the 48-base CDR3, in frame from base 1. CDR1 and CDR2, looked up from the germline V gene, are SGHAT and FQNNGV. The V end gives up 3 bases and the J end 1 base, leaving 7 bases in the junction not matched to a gene. This sample was included in a study of post-analysis software for immune sequencing data (dated by TCRdb to between 2015 and 2017). For the wider study: Recorded disease courses included relapsing-remitting, secondary progressive and progressive-relapsing multiple sclerosis, with some patients lacking subtype annotation. Patient repertoires were compared against over ten previously published healthy control repertoires from donors aged roughly 6 to 28 years. A subset of samples was prepared in parallel using single-end sample barcoding, then pooled and co-amplified after Illumina adapter ligation.

Broad study findings and their caveats: Roughly 5 TRBV segments, including TRBV5-6, TRBV5-1 and TRBV20-1, were significantly more frequent in patients than controls. When samples were clustered directly using the F measure, samples prepared in the same batch co-clustered strongly, which prompted a batch-effect correction. Multiple sclerosis patients had significantly lower normalized Chao1 diversity than controls, a result that suggests substantial peripheral T-cell clonal expansion. The control group was slightly older than the multiple sclerosis patient group.

TCR beta repertoires were profiled from peripheral blood of more than ten young patients with multiple sclerosis to demonstrate the VDJtools post-analysis software. Multiple sclerosis patients were children and adolescents aged 6 to 15 years. The source of this sequence is a girl under 18 with multiple sclerosis. The chain employs TRBV11-2 and TRBJ2-5; TRBD2 aligns with 8 central bases. The material sequenced was blood. CDR3 region: CASSFRRTSLQETQYF. In nucleotide form, the sequence is TGTGCCAGCAGCTTCCGCCGGACTAGCCTCCAAGAGACCCAGTACTTC.